This T cell receptor beta chain was sequenced during a study of blood T cell repertoires in COVID-19. Study information: Acute-phase and convalescent COVID-19 samples originated in the United States, Italy and Spain. The analysed material was cDNA or gDNA that came from T cells, B-cell-depleted T cells, or PBMCs.

This clone was counted between two and nine times. V lost 6 bases, J lost 5 bases, and 13 bases lay in between. CDR3 length: 14 amino acids. CDR1 and CDR2 (germline): MNHEY, SMNVEV (reference sequence). How the authors handled the data: Estimates of nucleated cell counts were drawn from the amplification of reference gene primers. Profiling relied on immunoSEQ multiplex PCR, and the TCRdb table lists in-frame clones only, not all of them. V and J calls plus clone size are reproduced from that table; the DNA served to infer D and trimming. The sample records 150,000 to 190,000 clones, 80% being singletons.

The J gene is TRBJ2-2, the V gene TRBV27; D perhaps matches TRBD1 (6 bases). The sequence came from a man aged 55 to 70 with acute or convalescent COVID-19. The sequenced sample was peripheral blood. Here the CDR3 reads CASSVDRRTGELFF. The CDR3 DNA reads TGTGCCAGCAGCGTGGACAGAAGGACCGGGGAGCTGTTTTTT.